The 2 T cell receptor beta chains reported below all come from one sample, sequenced in a study of cytomegalovirus exposure and HLA in healthy donors. PCR amplification relied on 60 Vbeta primers (plus 13 Jbeta primers). Libraries were prepared by immunoSEQ multiplex PCR; TCRdb keeps only in-frame clonotypes and omits some of them. The profile covers more than 150,000 clones, with 80% to 85% appearing a single time and approximately 0.74% taken by the ten largest. The sample taken for sequencing was PBMCs. The receptors originated from a woman in her late teens or twenties in good health and CMV-seronegative.

The chain uses TRBV11-2 and TRBJ2-5; 11 nucleotides agree with TRBD1. Germline assignment: CDR1 SGHAT and CDR2 FQNNGV. V shed 4 bases, J shed 5 bases, and the junction held 9 bases outside the gene matches. This CDR3 has 16 residues. CDR3 amino acids: CASSSSGQGARETQYF. In DNA, the CDR3 is TGTGCCAGCAGCTCGTCCGGACAGGGGGCGCGGGAGACCCAGTACTTC.

The V call is TRBV6-1, the J call TRBJ2-2; TRBD1 matches at 9 bases. J gave up 2 bases and V 7 bases, and 5 bases lay outside the gene matches. CDR3 length: 15 residues. The germline CDR1 and CDR2 sequences are MNHNS and SASEGT. This CDR3 is CASTMTGGNTGELFF. The DNA for the CDR3 is TGTGCCAGCACCATGACAGGGGGTAACACCGGGGAGCTGTTTTTT.